This T cell receptor beta chain was profiled in a study of blood T cell repertoires in COVID-19. About the research overall: Italy, Spain and the United States were the sources of the convalescent and acute COVID-19 samples. In each case, the material was cDNA or gDNA derived from T cells, B-cell-depleted T cells, or PBMCs.

The CDR3 extends over 14 amino acids. Looked up from germline, CDR1 is PRHDT and CDR2 is FYEKMQ (reference sequence). The junction had 10 bases not matched to a gene; V was cut back by 7 bases and J by 5 bases. Per the study methods: Amplifying reference gene primers gave estimates of nucleated cell counts. The repertoire was sequenced with immunoSEQ multiplex PCR; TCRdb's copy has only in-frame clones and lacks some. V, J and clone size reflect that table, while D and trimming were determined from the DNA. There are about 220,000 clones in the sample; 65% to 85% occur only once, and around 3.1% lies in the top ten.

Sequenced material: peripheral blood. This receptor was taken from a woman younger than 45 who had recovered from COVID-19. The gene calls are TRBV13 and TRBJ2-5; TRBD2 matches 7 bases. Written as DNA, the CDR3 is TGTGCCAGCATAAGAACGGGAGGAACTGAGACCCAGTACTTC. Its translation is CASIRTGGTETQYF.